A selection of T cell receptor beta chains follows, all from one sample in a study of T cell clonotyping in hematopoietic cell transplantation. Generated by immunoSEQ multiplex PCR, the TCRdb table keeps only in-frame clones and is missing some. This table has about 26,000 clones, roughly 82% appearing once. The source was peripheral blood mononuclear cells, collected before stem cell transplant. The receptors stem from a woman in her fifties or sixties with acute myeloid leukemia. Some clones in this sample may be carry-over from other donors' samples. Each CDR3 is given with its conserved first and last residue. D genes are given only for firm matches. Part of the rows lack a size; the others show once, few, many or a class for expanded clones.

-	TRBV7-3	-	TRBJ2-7	TGTGCCAGCAGCCCATCCTCCGGCAGGTCTGGGGAGCAGTACTTC	CASSPSSGRSGEQYF
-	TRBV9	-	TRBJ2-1	TGTGCCAGCAGCCTGACAGACTACAATGAGCAGTTCTTC	CASSLTDYNEQFF
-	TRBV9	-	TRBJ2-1	TGTGCCAGCAGCTCTCGGGCCCTAGCTTCCTACAATGAGCAGTTCTTC	CASSSRALASYNEQFF
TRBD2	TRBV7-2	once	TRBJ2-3	TGTGCCAGCAGCTTAGCGGGGCTCGGACTAGCGGGAGAGGATACGCAGTATTTT	CASSLAGLGLAGEDTQYF
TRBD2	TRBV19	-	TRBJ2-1	TGTGCCAGTAGGACTAGCGGGAGTCTCTATGAGCAGTTCTTC	CASRTSGSLYEQFF
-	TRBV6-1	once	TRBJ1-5	TGTGCCAGCAGGGTCGGACAAGATCAGCCCCAGCATTTT	CASRVGQDQPQHF
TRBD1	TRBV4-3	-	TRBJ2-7	TGCGCCAGCAGCCAAGGCACCGGGACAGGACCCTACGAGCAGTACTTC	CASSQGTGTGPYEQYF
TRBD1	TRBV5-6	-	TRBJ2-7	TGTGCCAGCAGCTTGGCAAGGGGGCGTCTCTCCTACGAGCAGTACTTC	CASSLARGRLSYEQYF
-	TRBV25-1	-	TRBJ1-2	TGTGCCAGCAGTGTTGGGGGTGGCTACACCTTC	CASSVGGGYTF
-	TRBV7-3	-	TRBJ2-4	TGTGCCAGCAGCTTAATGGGGGGGGGCCCCGCAAACATTCAGTACTTC	CASSLMGGGPANIQYF
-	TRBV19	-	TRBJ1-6	TGTGCCAGCCGACCCGCCGGGGGAATTGCACCCCTCCACTTT	CASRPAGGIAPLHF
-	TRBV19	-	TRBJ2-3	TGTGCCAGTAGTATTGGGCCGATGAGCACAGATACGCAGTATTTT	CASSIGPMSTDTQYF
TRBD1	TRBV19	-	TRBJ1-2	TGTGCCAGTAGACTGGGACAGGGAGGTTGGGATGGCTACACCTTC	CASRLGQGGWDGYTF
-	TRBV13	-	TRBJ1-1	TGTGCCAGCAGCTCCCAAAAAGGGATCCGTGGAGCTTTCTTT	CASSSQKGIRGAFF
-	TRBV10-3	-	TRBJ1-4	TGTGCCATCGGCGCGGCAGCTAATGAAAAACTGTTTTTT	CAIGAAANEKLFF
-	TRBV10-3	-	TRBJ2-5	TGTGCCATCAGTGAGTCCTTAAAGACCCAGTACTTC	CAISESLKTQYF
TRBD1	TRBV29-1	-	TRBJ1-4	TGCAGCGTGCAGGGGGGCGCGGGTTCCGCTAATGAAAAACTGTTTTTT	CSVQGGAGSANEKLFF
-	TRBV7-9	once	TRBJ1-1	TGTGCCAGCAGCTTAGTGGGGCAGGGAAGAACGGTGAACACTGAAGCTTTCTTT	CASSLVGQGRTVNTEAFF
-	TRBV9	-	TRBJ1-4	TGTGCCAGCAGCTCGACGGGCGGGGGAAAACTGTTTTTT	CASSSTGGGKLFF
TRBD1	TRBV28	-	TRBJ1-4	TGTGCCAGCAGTTTAGAGACAGGGGGTAATGAAAAACTGTTTTTT	CASSLETGGNEKLFF
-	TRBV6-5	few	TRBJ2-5	TGTGCCAGCAGTTACGGCCCTGGGGACCAGTACTTC	CASSYGPGDQYF
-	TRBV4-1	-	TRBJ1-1	TGCGCCAGCAGCCGTCGTGGGGAGGTTAGCACTGAAGCTTTCTTT	CASSRRGEVSTEAFF
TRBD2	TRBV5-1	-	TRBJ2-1	TGCGCCAGCAGCTTGGTGGGACTAGCGGGAGTGAATGAGCAGTTCTTC	CASSLVGLAGVNEQFF
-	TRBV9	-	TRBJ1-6	TGTGCCAGCAGCGTAGATTCAGGGTGGGATTCACCCCTCCACTTT	CASSVDSGWDSPLHF
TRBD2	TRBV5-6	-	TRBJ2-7	TGTGCCAGCAGCCCCGGACTAGCGGGATCCCTCTACGAGCAGTACTTC	CASSPGLAGSLYEQYF
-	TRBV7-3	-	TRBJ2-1	TGTGCCAGCAGTCCGGAGAGCCACTCCTACAATGAGCAGTTCTTC	CASSPESHSYNEQFF
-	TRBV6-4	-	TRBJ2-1	TGTGCCACCTCATCCGGACTCTACAATGAGCAGTTCTTC	CATSSGLYNEQFF
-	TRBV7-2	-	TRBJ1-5	TGTGCCAGCAGCTTAAGGCAGGGCGGCAGTCAGCCCCAGCATTTT	CASSLRQGGSQPQHF
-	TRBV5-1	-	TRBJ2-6	TGCGCCAGCAGCGATTCTGGGGCCAACGTCCTGACTTTC	CASSDSGANVLTF
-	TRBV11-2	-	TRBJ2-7	TGTGCCAGCAGCCCCCCCGTGGGCTCCTACGAGCAGTACTTC	CASSPPVGSYEQYF
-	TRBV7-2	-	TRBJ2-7	TGTGCCAGCAGCTTAGCGGACAGTGGATTAGTCCTAAAGAGCTCCTACGAGCAGTACTTC	CASSLADSGLVLKSSYEQYF
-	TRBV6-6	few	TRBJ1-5	TGTGCCAGCATCTTTGGGGGTCCCAATCAGCCCCAGCATTTT	CASIFGGPNQPQHF
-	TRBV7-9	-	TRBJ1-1	TGTGCCGGGGGGGCAAACGCTGAAGCTTTCTTT	CAGGANAEAFF
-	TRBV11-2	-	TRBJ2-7	TGTGCCAGCAGCCAACAGGGCTACGAGCAGTACTTC	CASSQQGYEQYF
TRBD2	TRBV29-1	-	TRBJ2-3	TGCAGCGTTGGACTAGCGGGAATCACAGATACGCAGTATTTT	CSVGLAGITDTQYF
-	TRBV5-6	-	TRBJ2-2	TGTGCCAGCAGCTTGGCTGGTCCCGGGGAGCTGTTTTTT	CASSLAGPGELFF
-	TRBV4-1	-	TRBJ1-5	TGCGCCAGCAGCCAAGATGAAGGTGAGGGCAATCAGCCCCAGCATTTT	CASSQDEGEGNQPQHF
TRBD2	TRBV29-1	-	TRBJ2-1	TGCAGCGCAATAGGACTAGCGGGGACTGAGCAGTTCTTC	CSAIGLAGTEQFF
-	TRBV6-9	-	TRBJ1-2	TGTGCCAGCACTATACAGGAGGGCGGTGGCTACACCTTC	CASTIQEGGGYTF
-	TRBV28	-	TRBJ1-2	TGTGCCAGCAGTTCATTAAGGCCAGAGGGCTACACCTTC	CASSSLRPEGYTF
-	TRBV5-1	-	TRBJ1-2	TGCGCCAGCAGCGACGGGCCCGGCTACACCTTC	CASSDGPGYTF
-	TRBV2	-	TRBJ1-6	TGTGCCAGCACCCTCGAGGGGAGGAATTCACCCCTCCACTTT	CASTLEGRNSPLHF
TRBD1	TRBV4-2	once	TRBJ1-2	TGTGCCAGCAGCCAACGGGCACAGGGGCCTTTTAACTATGGCTACACCTTC	CASSQRAQGPFNYGYTF
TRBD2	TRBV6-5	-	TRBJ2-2	TGTGCCAGCAGTTATGGGGGGGGCGGGGAGCTGTTTTTT	CASSYGGGGELFF
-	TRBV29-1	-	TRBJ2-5	TGCAGCGTTGGACCGTTGAGAGGGGGGGACCAAGAGACCCAGTACTTC	CSVGPLRGGDQETQYF
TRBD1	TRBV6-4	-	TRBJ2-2	TGTGCCAGCAAGGGGACAGGGGACACCGGGGAGCTGTTTTTT	CASKGTGDTGELFF
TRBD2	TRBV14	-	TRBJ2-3	TGTGCCAGCAGCCTTAACACCGGGACTAGCGGCCGGGATACGCAGTATTTT	CASSLNTGTSGRDTQYF
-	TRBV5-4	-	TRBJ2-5	TGTGCCAGCAGCTTGGAGGGCTGGGCCAGGTACTTC	CASSLEGWARYF